The TCR beta chain under discussion was sequenced for a study of patients and donors after allogeneic stem cell transplantation. TCRdb independently ran MiXCR on the RT-PCR reads; one entry per CDR3 protein. This table holds about a million distinct CDR3 sequences, 18% found once. This clonotype appeared many times. Looked up from germline, CDR1 is SGHRS and CDR2 is YFSETQ. The CDR3 is 14 residues long. V lost 4 bases, J lost 2 bases, and 12 bases lay in between. The chain has TRBV5-1 and TRBJ1-1; D perhaps matches TRBD1 (5 bases). Sequenced input: blood, either unsorted or a sorted T cell fraction (not recorded which). This TCR was recovered from a human donor who was either an allogeneic HSCT recipient or a stem cell or donor lymphocyte infusion donor (not recorded which). It is not recorded whose cells these are; they may come from a transplant donor. CDR3 loop: CASSRGTANTEAFF. The CDR3 bases are TGCGCCAGCAGCCGCGGGACGGCTAACACTGAAGCTTTCTTT.